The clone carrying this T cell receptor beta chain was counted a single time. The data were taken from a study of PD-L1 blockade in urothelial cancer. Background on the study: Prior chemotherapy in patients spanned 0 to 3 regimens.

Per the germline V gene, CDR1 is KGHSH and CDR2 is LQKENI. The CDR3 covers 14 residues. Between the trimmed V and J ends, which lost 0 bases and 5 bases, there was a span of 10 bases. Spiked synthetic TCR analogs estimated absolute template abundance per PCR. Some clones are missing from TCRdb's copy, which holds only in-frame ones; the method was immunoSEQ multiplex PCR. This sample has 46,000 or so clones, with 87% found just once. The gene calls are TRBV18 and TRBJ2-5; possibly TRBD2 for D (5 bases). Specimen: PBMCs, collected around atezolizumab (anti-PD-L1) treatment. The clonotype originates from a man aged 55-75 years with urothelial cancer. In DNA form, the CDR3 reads TGTGCCAGCTCACCACCGATTAGCGCGGAGACCCAGTACTTC. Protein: CASSPPISAETQYF. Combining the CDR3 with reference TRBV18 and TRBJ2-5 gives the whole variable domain NAGVMQNPRHLVRRRGQEARLRCSPMKGHSHVYWYRQLPEEGLKFMVYLQKENIIDESGMPKERFSAEFPKEGPSILRIQQVVRGDSAAYFCASSPPISAETQYFGPGTRLLVL.